This passage covers 14 T cell receptor beta chains from one sample sequenced in a study of T cells after yellow fever vaccination. TCRdb fed the 5' RACE reads into MiXCR, producing one record per CDR3 protein. The sample has fewer than 650,000 distinct CDR3 sequences, less than 25% seen once. The material sequenced was PBMCs, taken roughly 23 days after the first yellow fever vaccination. The receptors come from a man younger than 35 who received the YFV17D yellow fever vaccine.

This clonotype was seen only a few times. The chain carries TRBV7-9 and TRBJ2-1; 8 bases agree with TRBD1. V shed 4 bases, J shed 6 bases, and the junction held 8 bases outside the gene matches. CDR3 length: 15 residues. Germline CDR1 and CDR2: SEHNR and FQNEAQ (reference sequence). CDR3 sequence reads: CASSSRTGRVNEQFF. The CDR3 region has the DNA TGTGCCAGCAGCTCGAGGACAGGGCGGGTCAATGAGCAGTTCTTC.

This clonotype was seen more than once but under ten times. The rearrangement links TRBV4-1 to TRBJ1-5; D possibly corresponds to TRBD1 (5 bases). Trimming stripped 4 bases from V and 1 base from J, with 14 bases between. Germline V CDR1 and CDR2: MGHRA, YSYEKL. The CDR3 consists of 16 residues. The CDR3 loop is CASSPFIEGSNQPQHF. In nucleotides, the CDR3 is TGCGCCAGCAGCCCCTTCATTGAGGGGAGCAATCAGCCCCAGCATTTT.

V usage is TRBV28 and J usage is TRBJ2-5; 9 bases agree with TRBD1. The CDR3 sequence is 14 residues long. With 5 bases clipped from V and 5 bases from J, the junction kept 6 bases outside the gene matches. The germline CDR1 and CDR2 sequences are MDHEN and SYDVKM. CDR3 protein: CASSPTGGRETQYF. DNA for the CDR3: TGTGCCAGCAGTCCTACAGGGGGCCGGGAGACCCAGTACTTC. The whole variable domain, filled in from reference TRBV28 and TRBJ2-5, reads DVKVTQSSRYLVKRTGEKVFLECVQDMDHENMFWYRQDPGLGLRLIYFSYDVKMKEKGDIPEGYSVSREKKERFSLILESASTNQTSMYLCASSPTGGRETQYFGPGTRLLVL.

The CDR3 DNA reads TGTGCCAGCAGCGTAGTTAGCGGGGGGGCCTCGCAGTTCTTC. Translating gives CASSVVSGGASQFF. V and J are TRBV9 and TRBJ2-1; 11 bases fit TRBD2. Unmatched junction bases numbered 5, after V lost 0 bases and J lost 12 bases. The germline gives CDR1 SGDLS, CDR2 YYNGEE. CDR3 length: 14 residues.

CDR3 in amino acids: CAVSWTGTNQPQHF. CDR3 DNA sequence: TGTGCCGTTTCTTGGACAGGGACCAATCAGCCCCAGCATTTT. The V call is TRBV2, the J call TRBJ1-5, with 8 bases that match TRBD1. J gave up 3 bases and V 11 bases, and 9 bases lay outside the gene matches. CDR3 length: 14 amino acids. Germline CDR1 reads SNHLY; CDR2 reads FYNNEI.

The chain carries TRBV9 and TRBJ1-3; D remains ambiguous. Germline loops: CDR1 SGDLS, CDR2 YYNGEE. This CDR3 has 16 amino acids. V lost 4 bases to trimming and J lost 4 bases, with 18 bases between them. This CDR3 is CASSPRTGIIGNTIYF. CDR3 sequence (DNA): TGTGCCAGCAGCCCGCGGACGGGTATTATCGGAAACACCATATATTTT. Looking up the rest from reference TRBV9 and TRBJ1-3 gives the full variable domain: DSGVTQTPKHLITATGQRVTLRCSPRSGDLSVYWYQQSLDQGLQFLIQYYNGEERAKGNILERFSAQQFPDLHSELNLSSLELGDSALYFCASSPRTGIIGNTIYFGEGSWLTVV.

This chain connects TRBV20-1 to TRBJ1-1; D perhaps matches TRBD1 (5 bases). CDR3 length: 11 amino acids. Looked up from germline, CDR1 is DFQATT and CDR2 is SNEGSKA (reference sequence). Trimming shortened V by 1 base and J by 6 bases, and 6 bases separated the two germline ends. The CDR3 sequence: CSARGDAEAFF. The CDR3 nucleotides read TGCAGTGCTAGAGGGGACGCTGAAGCTTTCTTT.

This clonotype has at least ten counts. V is TRBV5-1 and J is TRBJ1-6; TRBD1 agrees at 8 bases. The germline gives CDR1 SGHRS, CDR2 YFSETQ. The CDR3 is made up of 15 amino acids. The junction had 6 bases not matched to a gene; V was cut back by 0 bases and J by 10 bases. In DNA form, the CDR3 reads TGCGCCAGCAGCTTGGATACCAGGGGGCGGTCACCCCTCCACTTT. Amino acids: CASSLDTRGRSPLHF. The variable domain in full, completed from reference TRBV5-1 and TRBJ1-6, reads KAGVTQTPRYLIKTRGQQVTLSCSPISGHRSVSWYQQTPGQGLQFLFEYFSETQRNKGNFPGRFSGRQFSNSRSEMNVSTLELGDSALYLCASSLDTRGRSPLHFGNGTRLTVT.

This clonotype was counted a few times. This sequence joins TRBV7-8 and TRBJ2-1, with 7 bases lining up with TRBD1. Germline-derived CDR1 and CDR2 are SGHVS and FQNEAQ. The J segment lost 4 bases and the V segment lost 5 bases, leaving 5 bases of the junction unmatched. The CDR3 has 14 amino acids. CDR3 bases: TGTGCCAGCAGCCTCCGGGACAGATACAATGAGCAGTTCTTC. Translation: CASSLRDRYNEQFF.

The rearrangement links TRBV5-6 to TRBJ1-5, with TRBD1 as a possible D gene (5 bases). The germline gives CDR1 SGHDT, CDR2 YYEEEE. V lost 0 bases and J 11 bases, leaving 21 bases between the germline ends. The CDR3 sequence is 16 residues long. CDR3 loop: CASSLGGARAVETQHF. In DNA, the CDR3 is TGTGCCAGCAGCTTGGGGGGCGCCCGCGCCGTAGAGACCCAGCATTTT.

This clonotype was recorded many times. V gene TRBV29-1 combines with J gene TRBJ1-5; D remains unclear. This CDR3 spans 13 amino acids. The ends were cut back, 6 bases at V and 4 bases at J, with 13 bases in the middle. Germline CDR1 SQVTM, CDR2 ANQGSEA. The CDR3 loop is CSVAPQPNQPQHF. The CDR3 bases are TGCAGCGTAGCACCACAGCCGAATCAGCCCCAGCATTTT.

This clonotype was observed many times. The V and J genes are TRBV24-1 and TRBJ1-2, with D uncertain. Looked up from germline, CDR1 is KGHDR and CDR2 is SFDVKD. CDR3 length: 12 amino acids. Trimming took off 1 base at V and 3 bases at J, with 2 bases between the two ends. The CDR3 loop reads CATSDFYYGYTF. CDR3 sequence (DNA): TGTGCCACCAGTGATTTTTACTATGGCTACACCTTC.

The chain employs TRBV30 and TRBJ1-1; no reliable D call. The CDR3 contains 12 residues. V was clipped by 2 bases and J by 5 bases, with 9 bases between them. CDR1 and CDR2 from the germline V gene are GTSNPN and SVGIG (reference sequence). The CDR3 region has the DNA TGTGCCTGGAGTCTGGGGAGTACTGAAGCTTTCTTT. Translated: CAWSLGSTEAFF.

This clonotype was counted only a few times. The V gene is TRBV6-2 or TRBV6-3, the J gene TRBJ2-3; 8 positions agree with TRBD2. The junction had 2 bases not matched to a gene; V was cut back by 1 base and J by 2 bases. The germline V gene has CDR1 MNHEY and CDR2 SVGEGT. The CDR3 is 15 residues long. The CDR3 loop is CASSYLAGFTDTQYF. The DNA of the CDR3 is TGTGCCAGCAGTTACTTAGCGGGGTTCACAGATACGCAGTATTTT.